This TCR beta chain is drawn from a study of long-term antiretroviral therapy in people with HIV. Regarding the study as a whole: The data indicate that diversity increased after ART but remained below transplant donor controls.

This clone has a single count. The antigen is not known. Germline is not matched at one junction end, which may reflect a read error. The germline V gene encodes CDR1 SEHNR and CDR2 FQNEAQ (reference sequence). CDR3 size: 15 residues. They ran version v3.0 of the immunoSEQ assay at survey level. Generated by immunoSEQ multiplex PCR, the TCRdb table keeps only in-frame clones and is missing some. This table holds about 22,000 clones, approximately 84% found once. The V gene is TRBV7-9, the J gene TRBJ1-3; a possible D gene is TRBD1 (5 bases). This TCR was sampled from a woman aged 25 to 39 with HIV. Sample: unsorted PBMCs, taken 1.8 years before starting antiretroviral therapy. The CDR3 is CASSQSGTAGNTIYF. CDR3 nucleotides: TGTGCCAGCAGCCAATCCGGGACTGCTGGGAACACCATATATTTT.